This TCR beta chain was captured by sequencing in a study of T-cell memory formation after mild COVID-19. Points from the study as a whole: There were some responding clones in pre-infection memory, which suggested that cross-reactive memory had joined.

TCR alpha and TCR beta cDNA libraries carrying sample barcodes and UMIs came from 5'RACE with constant-segment primers. MiXCR, run by TCRdb on the 5' RACE reads, gives a single entry per CDR3 protein. The sample records more than 200,000 distinct CDR3 sequences, about a sixth being singletons. V shed 4 bases, J shed 0 bases, and the junction held 3 bases outside the gene matches. The CDR3 has 14 residues. Germline V gene sequence: CDR1 SGHRS, CDR2 YFSETQ. This clonotype came up a few times. What it binds is not known. The chain uses TRBV5-1 and TRBJ1-1; the match to TRBD1 covers 7 bases. The sequenced sample consisted of PBMCs or a T cell subset sorted from them (not recorded which). This receptor was taken from a man in his late teens or twenties who had mild COVID-19 (a few samples of this study predate the infection). Cell type and time point are not known. The CDR3 sequence: CASSMDRLNTEAFF. CDR3 in DNA: TGCGCCAGCAGCATGGACAGGTTGAACACTGAAGCTTTCTTT.